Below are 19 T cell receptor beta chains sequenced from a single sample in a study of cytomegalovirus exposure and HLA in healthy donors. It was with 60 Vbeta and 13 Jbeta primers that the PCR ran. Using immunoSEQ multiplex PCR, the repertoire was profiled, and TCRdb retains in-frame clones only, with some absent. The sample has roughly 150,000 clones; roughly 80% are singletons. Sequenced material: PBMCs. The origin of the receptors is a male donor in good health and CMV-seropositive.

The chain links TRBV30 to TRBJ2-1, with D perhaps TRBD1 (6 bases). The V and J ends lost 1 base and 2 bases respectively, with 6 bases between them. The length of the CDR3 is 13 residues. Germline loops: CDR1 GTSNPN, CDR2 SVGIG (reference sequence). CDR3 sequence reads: CAWSGTAYNEQFF. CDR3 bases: TGTGCCTGGAGTGGGACAGCCTACAATGAGCAGTTCTTC.

The CDR3 DNA sequence: TGTGCCAGCAGACGACAGGGGGGGTACGAGCAGTACTTC. Protein: CASRRQGGYEQYF. The rearrangement joins TRBV27 to TRBJ2-7; 9 bases are a match to TRBD1. Trimming at V came to 6 bases and at J to 4 bases, leaving 4 bases not matched to a gene. Germline V CDR1 and CDR2: MNHEY, SMNVEV (reference sequence). This CDR3 is built from 13 residues.

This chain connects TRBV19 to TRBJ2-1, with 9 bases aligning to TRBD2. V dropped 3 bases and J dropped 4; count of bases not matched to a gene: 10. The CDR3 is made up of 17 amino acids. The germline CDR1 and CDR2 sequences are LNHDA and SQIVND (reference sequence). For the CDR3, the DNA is TGTGCCAGTAGTATGCCCCACCGAGCGGGGGGTTACAATGAGCAGTTCTTC. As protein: CASSMPHRAGGYNEQFF.

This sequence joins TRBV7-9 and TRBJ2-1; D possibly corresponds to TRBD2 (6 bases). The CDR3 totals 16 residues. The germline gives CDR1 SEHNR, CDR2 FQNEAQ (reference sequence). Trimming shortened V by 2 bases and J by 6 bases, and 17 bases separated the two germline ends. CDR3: CASSLLLASSGNEQFF. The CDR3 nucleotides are TGTGCCAGCAGCTTACTCCTAGCGTCATCTGGCAATGAGCAGTTCTTC.

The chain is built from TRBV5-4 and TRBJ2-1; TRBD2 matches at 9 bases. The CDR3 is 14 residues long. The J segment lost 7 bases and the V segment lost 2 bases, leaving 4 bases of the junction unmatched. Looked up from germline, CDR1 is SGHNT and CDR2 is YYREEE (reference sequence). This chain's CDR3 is CASSFPSGANEQFF. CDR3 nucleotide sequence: TGTGCCAGCAGCTTTCCTAGCGGGGCGAATGAGCAGTTCTTC.

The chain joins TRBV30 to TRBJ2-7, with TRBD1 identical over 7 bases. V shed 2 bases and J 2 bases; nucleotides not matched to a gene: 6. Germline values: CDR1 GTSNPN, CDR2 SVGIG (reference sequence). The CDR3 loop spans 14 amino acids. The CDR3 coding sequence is TGTGCCTGGAGTAGAGGGGGCTACGCCTACGAGCAGTACTTC. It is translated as CAWSRGGYAYEQYF.

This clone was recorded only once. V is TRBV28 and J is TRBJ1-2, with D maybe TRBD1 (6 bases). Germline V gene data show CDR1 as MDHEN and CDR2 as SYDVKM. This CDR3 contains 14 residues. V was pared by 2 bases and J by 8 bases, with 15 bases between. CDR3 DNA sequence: TGTGCCAGCAGTTTAGGACAGATTACCGGGGGCTACACCTTC. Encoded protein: CASSLGQITGGYTF.

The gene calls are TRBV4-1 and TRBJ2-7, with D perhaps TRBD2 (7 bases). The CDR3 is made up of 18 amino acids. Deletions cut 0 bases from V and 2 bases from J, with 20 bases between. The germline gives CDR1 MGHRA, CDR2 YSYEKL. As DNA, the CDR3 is TGCGCCAGCAGCCAAGAAGGGGGGCCTAGCGGCAAGGCCTACGAGCAGTACTTC. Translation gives CASSQEGGPSGKAYEQYF.

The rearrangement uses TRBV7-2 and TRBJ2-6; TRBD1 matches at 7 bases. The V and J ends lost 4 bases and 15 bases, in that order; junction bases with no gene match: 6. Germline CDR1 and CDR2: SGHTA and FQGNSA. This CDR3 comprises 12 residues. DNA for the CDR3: TGTGCCAGCAGCTCCGCGACAGGGAGCCTGACTTTC. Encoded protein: CASSSATGSLTF. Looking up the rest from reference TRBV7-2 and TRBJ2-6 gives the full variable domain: GAGVSQSPSNKVTEKGKDVELRCDPISGHTALYWYRQSLGQGLEFLIYFQGNSAPDKSGLPSDRFSAERTGGSVSTLTIQRTQQEDSAVYLCASSSATGSLTFGAGSRLTVL.

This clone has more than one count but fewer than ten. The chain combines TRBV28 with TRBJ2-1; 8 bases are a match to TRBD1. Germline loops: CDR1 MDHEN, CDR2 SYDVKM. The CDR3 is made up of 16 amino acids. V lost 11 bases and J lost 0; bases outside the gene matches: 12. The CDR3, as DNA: TGTGCCTACCGTCACACAGGGGGGAGCTCCTACAATGAGCAGTTCTTC. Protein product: CAYRHTGGSSYNEQFF.

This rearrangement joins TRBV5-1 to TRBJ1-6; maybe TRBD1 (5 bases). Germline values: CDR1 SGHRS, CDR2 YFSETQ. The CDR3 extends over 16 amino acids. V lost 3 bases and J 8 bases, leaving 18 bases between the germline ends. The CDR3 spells CASSSEPTAGDSPLHF. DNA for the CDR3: TGCGCCAGCAGCTCAGAGCCGACAGCGGGCGATTCACCCCTCCACTTT.

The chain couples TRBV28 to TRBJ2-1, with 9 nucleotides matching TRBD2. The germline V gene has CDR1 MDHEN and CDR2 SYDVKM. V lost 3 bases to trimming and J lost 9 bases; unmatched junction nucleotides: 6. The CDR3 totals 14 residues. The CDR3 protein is CASSLGGRVSEQFF. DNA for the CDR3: TGTGCCAGCAGTTTGGGCGGGAGGGTCTCTGAGCAGTTCTTC.

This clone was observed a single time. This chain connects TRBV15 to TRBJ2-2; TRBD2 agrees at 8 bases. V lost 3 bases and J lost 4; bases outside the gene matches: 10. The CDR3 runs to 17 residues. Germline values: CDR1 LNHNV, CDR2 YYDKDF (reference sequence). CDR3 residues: CATSRGSGSVATGELFF. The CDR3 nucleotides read TGTGCCACCAGCAGGGGCAGCGGGAGCGTCGCCACCGGGGAGCTGTTTTTT.

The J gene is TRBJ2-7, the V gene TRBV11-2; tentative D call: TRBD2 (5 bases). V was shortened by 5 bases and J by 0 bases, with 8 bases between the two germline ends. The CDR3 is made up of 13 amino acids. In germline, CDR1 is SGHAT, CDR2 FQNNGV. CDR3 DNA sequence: TGTGCCAGCAGCGCCGACTACTCCTACGAGCAGTACTTC. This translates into CASSADYSYEQYF.

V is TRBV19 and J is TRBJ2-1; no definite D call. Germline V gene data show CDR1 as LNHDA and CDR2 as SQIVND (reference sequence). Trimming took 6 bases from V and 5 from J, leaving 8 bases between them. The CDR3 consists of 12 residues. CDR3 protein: CASSFLDNEQFF. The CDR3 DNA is TGTGCCAGTAGCTTTCTCGACAATGAGCAGTTCTTC.

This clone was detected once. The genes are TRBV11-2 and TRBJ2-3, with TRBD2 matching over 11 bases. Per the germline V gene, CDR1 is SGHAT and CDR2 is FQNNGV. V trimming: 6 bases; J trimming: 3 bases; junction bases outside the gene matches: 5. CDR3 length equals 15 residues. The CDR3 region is CASRKLAGVTDTQYF. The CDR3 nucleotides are TGTGCCAGCAGGAAACTAGCGGGAGTAACAGATACGCAGTATTTT.

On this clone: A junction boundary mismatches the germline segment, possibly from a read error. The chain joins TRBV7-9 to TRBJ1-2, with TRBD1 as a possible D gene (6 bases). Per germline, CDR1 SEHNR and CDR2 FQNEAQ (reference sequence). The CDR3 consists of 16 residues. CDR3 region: CSSSLGFDRSGYGYTF. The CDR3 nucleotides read TGTTCCAGCAGCTTAGGTTTCGACAGGTCCGGCTATGGCTACACCTTC.

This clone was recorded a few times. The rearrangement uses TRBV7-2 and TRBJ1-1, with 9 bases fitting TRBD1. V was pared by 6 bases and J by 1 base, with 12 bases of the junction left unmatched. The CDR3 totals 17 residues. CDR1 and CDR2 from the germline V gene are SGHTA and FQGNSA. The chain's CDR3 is CASSLTGTGRGNTEAFF. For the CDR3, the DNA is TGTGCCAGCAGTCTCACCGGGACAGGGAGAGGGAACACTGAAGCTTTCTTT.

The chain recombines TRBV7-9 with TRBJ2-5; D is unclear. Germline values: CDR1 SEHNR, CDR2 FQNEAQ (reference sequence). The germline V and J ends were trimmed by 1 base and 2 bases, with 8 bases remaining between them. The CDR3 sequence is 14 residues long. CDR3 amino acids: CASSLVPEQETQYF. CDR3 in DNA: TGTGCCAGCAGCTTAGTCCCAGAACAAGAGACCCAGTACTTC.